These 2 T cell receptor beta chains originate from one sample sequenced in a study of blood T cell repertoires in COVID-19. Profiling relied on immunoSEQ multiplex PCR, and the TCRdb table lists in-frame clones only, not all of them. The sample has 150,000 or so clones, 75% to 90% seen once. Sequenced material: peripheral blood. The origin of the receptors is a man aged 55 to 69 with COVID-19, enrolled during active disease.

The gene calls are TRBV30 and TRBJ1-3; 8 bases are a match to TRBD1. This CDR3 spans 13 amino acids. V lost 5 bases, J lost 4 bases, and 4 bases stayed unmatched. Germline lookup yields CDR1 GTSNPN and CDR2 SVGIG (reference sequence). The CDR3 DNA reads as TGTGCCTGGGGAAGACAGGGGGGAAACACCATATATTTT. Encoded protein: CAWGRQGGNTIYF. The full variable domain, with the rest looked up from reference TRBV30 and TRBJ1-3, is SQTIHQWPATLVQPVGSPLSLECTVEGTSNPNLYWYRQAAGRGLQLLFYSVGIGQISSEVPQNLSASRPQDRQFILSSKKLLLSDSGFYLCAWGRQGGNTIYFGEGSWLTVV.

V gene TRBV5-4 combines with J gene TRBJ1-3; no firm D call. Germline CDR1 SGHNT, CDR2 YYREEE (reference sequence). The CDR3 consists of 15 residues. V lost 4 bases to trimming and J lost 8 bases, with 19 bases between them. CDR3 nucleotide sequence: TGTGCCAGCAGCCCACTCGCCACCCAGCGGGACACCATATATTTT. Its protein is CASSPLATQRDTIYF.